This T cell receptor beta chain originates from a study of blood T cell repertoires in COVID-19. The wider study: COVID-19 samples, acute and convalescent, were from the United States, Italy and Spain. T cells, B-cell-depleted T cells, or PBMCs supplied cDNA or gDNA.

With respect to this clone: The germline gene is not matched at one end of the junction; a read error may be the cause.

The CDR3 length is 11 residues. From germline, CDR1 is SGHTA and CDR2 FQGNSA. Per the original data handling: Researchers report that nucleated cell counts were estimated from reference gene primer amplification. Produced via immunoSEQ multiplex PCR; TCRdb's table is partial and in-frame only. V, J and clone size are those of that table, while D and trimming were read from the DNA. Here the sample spans about 43,000 clones, roughly 85% being singletons. The source material was peripheral blood. The J gene is TRBJ2-2, the V gene TRBV7-2; possible D gene TRBD2, 5 bases. The clonotype comes from a man between 60 and 75 years old with active COVID-19. The chain's CDR3 is CASRLGGELFF. Written as DNA, the CDR3 is TGTGCCAGCAGGTTAGGAGGAGAGCTGTTTTTT.